This TCR beta chain is drawn from a study of memory B cells and T cells in multiple sclerosis. Findings and caveats of the study: Compartments had unequal clone-set sizes, affecting shared clonotype counts.

Stimulus-free culture yielded autoproliferating CFSE-dim and non-proliferating CFSE-high T cells, each sequenced separately. Replicate wells were pooled after about seven days of stimulus-free culture of some 55 million CFSE-labeled PBMCs. Without exogenous stimuli, around 0.47 uM CFSE-labeled PBMCs were cultured serum-free. Germline trimming cut 5 bases from V and 5 bases from J; bases unmatched to any gene: 13. There are 17 residues in the CDR3. From germline, CDR1 is SGHTA and CDR2 FQGNSA. Comments on this clone: Its antigen remains unidentified.

TCRdb keeps only in-frame clones here, not all; method: immunoSEQ multiplex PCR. Here the sample spans over 35,000 clones, roughly four fifths being singletons. The sequence derives from a human donor with multiple sclerosis. What was sequenced was PBMCs from blood kept in culture. V and J are TRBV7-2 and TRBJ2-2, with 8 positions matching TRBD2. The chain's CDR3 is CASSPRGGALGTGELFF. As DNA, the CDR3 is TGTGCCAGCAGCCCCCGGGGGGGGGCCTTGGGTACCGGGGAGCTGTTTTTT.